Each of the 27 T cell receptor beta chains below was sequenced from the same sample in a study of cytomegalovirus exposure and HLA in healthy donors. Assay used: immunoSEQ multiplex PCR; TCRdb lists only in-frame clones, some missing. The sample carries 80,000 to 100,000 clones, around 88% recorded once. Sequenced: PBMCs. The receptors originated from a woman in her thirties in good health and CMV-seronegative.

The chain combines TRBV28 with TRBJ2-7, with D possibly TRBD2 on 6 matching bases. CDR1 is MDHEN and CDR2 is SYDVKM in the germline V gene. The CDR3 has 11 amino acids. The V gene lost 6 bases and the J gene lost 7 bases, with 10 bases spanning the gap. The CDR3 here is CASSSEGEQYF. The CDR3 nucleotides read TGTGCCAGCAGCTCGGAGGGAGAGCAGTACTTC. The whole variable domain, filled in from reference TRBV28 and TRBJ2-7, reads DVKVTQSSRYLVKRTGEKVFLECVQDMDHENMFWYRQDPGLGLRLIYFSYDVKMKEKGDIPEGYSVSREKKERFSLILESASTNQTSMYLCASSSEGEQYFGPGTRLTVT.

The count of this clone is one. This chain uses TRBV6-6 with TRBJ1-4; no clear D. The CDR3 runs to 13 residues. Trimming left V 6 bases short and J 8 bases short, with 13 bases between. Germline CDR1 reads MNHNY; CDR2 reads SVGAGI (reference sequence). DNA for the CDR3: TGTGCCAGCAGAACCCCCACGGTGGAAAAACTGTTTTTT. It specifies CASRTPTVEKLFF.

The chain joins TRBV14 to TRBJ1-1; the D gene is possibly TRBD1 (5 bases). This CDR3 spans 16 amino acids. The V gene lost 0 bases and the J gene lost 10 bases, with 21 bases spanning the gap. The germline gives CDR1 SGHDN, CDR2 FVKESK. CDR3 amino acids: CASSQDFATGLVAAFF. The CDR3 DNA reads TGTGCCAGCAGCCAAGATTTTGCCACAGGCCTTGTGGCAGCTTTCTTT. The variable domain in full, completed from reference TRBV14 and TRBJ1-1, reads EAGVTQFPSHSVIEKGQTVTLRCDPISGHDNLYWYRRVMGKEIKFLLHFVKESKQDESGMPNNRFLAERTGGTYSTLKVQPAELEDSGVYFCASSQDFATGLVAAFFGQGTRLTVV.

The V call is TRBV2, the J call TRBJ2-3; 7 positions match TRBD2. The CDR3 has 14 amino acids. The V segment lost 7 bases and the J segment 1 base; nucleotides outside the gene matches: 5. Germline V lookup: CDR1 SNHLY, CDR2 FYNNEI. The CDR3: CASTWGGGTDTQYF. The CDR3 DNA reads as TGTGCCAGCACGTGGGGGGGTGGCACAGATACGCAGTATTTT.

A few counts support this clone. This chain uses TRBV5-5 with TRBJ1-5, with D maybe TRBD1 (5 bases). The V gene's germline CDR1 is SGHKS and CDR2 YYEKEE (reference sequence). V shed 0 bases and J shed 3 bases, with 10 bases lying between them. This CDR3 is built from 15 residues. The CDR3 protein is CASSLVAGNNQPQHF. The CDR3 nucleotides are TGTGCCAGCAGCTTGGTGGCAGGGAACAATCAGCCCCAGCATTTT.

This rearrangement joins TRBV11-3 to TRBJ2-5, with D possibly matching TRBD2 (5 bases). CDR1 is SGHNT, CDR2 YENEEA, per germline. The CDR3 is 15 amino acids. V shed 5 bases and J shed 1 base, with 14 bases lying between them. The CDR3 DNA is TGTGCCAGCAGCCCTAGTGGACTTATCCAAGAGACCCAGTACTTC. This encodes CASSPSGLIQETQYF.

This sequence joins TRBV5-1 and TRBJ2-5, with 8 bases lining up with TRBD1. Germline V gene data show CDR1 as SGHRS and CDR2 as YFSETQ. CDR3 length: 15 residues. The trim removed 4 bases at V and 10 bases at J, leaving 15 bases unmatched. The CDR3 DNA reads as TGCGCCAGCAGCGCCGACAGGGGAAATAGCGGAGACCAGTACTTC. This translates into CASSADRGNSGDQYF. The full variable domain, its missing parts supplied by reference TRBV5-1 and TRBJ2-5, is KAGVTQTPRYLIKTRGQQVTLSCSPISGHRSVSWYQQTPGQGLQFLFEYFSETQRNKGNFPGRFSGRQFSNSRSEMNVSTLELGDSALYLCASSADRGNSGDQYFGPGTRLLVL.

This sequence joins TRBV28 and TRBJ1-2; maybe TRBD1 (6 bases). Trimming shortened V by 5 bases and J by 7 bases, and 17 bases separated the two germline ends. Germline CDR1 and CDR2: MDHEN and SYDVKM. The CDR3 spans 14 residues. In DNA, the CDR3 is TGTGCCAGCAGTCCAACCAGGCGGGGGCTTGGCTACACCTTC. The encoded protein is CASSPTRRGLGYTF.

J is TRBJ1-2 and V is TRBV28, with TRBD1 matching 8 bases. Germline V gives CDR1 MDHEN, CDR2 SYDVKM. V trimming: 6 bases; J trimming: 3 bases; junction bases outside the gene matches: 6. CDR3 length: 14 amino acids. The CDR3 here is CASSLDRGYYGYTF. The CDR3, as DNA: TGTGCCAGCAGCCTTGACAGGGGTTACTATGGCTACACCTTC.

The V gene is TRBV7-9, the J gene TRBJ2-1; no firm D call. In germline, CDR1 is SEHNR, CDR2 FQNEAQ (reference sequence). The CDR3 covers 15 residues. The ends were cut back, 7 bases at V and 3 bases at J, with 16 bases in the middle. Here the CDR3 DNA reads TGTGCCAGCAAGGATTTGAGGTTTGGCTACAATGAGCAGTTCTTC. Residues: CASKDLRFGYNEQFF.

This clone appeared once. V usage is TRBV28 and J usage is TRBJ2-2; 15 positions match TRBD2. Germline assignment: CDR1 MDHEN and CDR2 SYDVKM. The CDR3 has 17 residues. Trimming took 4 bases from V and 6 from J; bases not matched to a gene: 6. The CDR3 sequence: CASSSWGLAGGPGELFF. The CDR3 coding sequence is TGTGCCAGCAGTTCCTGGGGACTAGCGGGAGGTCCCGGGGAGCTGTTTTTT. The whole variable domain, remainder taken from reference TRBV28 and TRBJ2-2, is DVKVTQSSRYLVKRTGEKVFLECVQDMDHENMFWYRQDPGLGLRLIYFSYDVKMKEKGDIPEGYSVSREKKERFSLILESASTNQTSMYLCASSSWGLAGGPGELFFGEGSRLTVL.

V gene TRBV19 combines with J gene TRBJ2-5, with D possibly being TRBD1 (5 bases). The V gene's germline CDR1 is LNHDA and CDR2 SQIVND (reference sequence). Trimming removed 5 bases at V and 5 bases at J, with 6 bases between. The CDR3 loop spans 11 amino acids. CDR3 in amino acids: CASSAGETQYF. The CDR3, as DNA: TGTGCCAGTAGTGCAGGGGAGACCCAGTACTTC.

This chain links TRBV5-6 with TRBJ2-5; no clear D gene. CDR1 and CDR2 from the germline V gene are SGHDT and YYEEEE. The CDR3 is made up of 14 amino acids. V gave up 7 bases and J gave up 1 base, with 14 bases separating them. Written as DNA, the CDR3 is TGTGCCAGCTTACTCCGAGGCATCCAAGAGACCCAGTACTTC. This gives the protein CASLLRGIQETQYF.

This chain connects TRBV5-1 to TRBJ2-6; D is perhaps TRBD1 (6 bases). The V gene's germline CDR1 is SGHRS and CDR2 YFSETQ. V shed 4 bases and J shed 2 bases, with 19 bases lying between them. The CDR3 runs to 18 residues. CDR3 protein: CASSPAPQGKTGANVLTF. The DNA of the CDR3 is TGCGCCAGCAGCCCAGCCCCACAGGGTAAAACTGGGGCCAACGTCCTGACTTTC.

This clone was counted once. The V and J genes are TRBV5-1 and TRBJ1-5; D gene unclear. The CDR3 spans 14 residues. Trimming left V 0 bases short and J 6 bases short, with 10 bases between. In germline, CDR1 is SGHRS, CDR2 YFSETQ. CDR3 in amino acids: CASSLGGVGQPQHF. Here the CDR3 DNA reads TGCGCCAGCAGCTTGGGCGGGGTAGGTCAGCCCCAGCATTTT.

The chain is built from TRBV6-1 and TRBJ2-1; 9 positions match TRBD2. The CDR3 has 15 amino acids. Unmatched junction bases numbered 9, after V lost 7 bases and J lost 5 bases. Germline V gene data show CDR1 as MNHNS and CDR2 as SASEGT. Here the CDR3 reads CASTAGVAGDNEQFF. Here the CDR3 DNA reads TGTGCCAGCACGGCGGGGGTAGCGGGAGACAATGAGCAGTTCTTC.

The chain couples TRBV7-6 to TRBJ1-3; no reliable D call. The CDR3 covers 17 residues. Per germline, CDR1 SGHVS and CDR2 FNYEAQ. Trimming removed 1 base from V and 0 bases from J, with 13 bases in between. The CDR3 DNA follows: TGTGCCAGCAGCTTAGTTGGGCTCCCGAACTCTGGAAACACCATATATTTT. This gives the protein CASSLVGLPNSGNTIYF. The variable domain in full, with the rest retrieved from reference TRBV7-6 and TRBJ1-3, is GAGVSQSPRYKVTKRGQDVALRCDPISGHVSLYWYRQALGQGPEFLTYFNYEAQQDKSGLPNDRFSAERPEGSISTLTIQRTEQRDSAMYRCASSLVGLPNSGNTIYFGEGSWLTVV.

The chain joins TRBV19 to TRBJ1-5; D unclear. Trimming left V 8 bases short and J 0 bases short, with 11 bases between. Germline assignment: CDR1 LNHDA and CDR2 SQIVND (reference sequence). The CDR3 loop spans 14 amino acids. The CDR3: CASGRRYSNQPQHF. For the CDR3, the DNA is TGTGCCAGTGGGAGGCGGTATAGCAATCAGCCCCAGCATTTT. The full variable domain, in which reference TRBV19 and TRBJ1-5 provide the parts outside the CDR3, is DGGITQSPKYLFRKEGQNVTLSCEQNLNHDAMYWYRQDPGQGLRLIYYSQIVNDFQKGDIAEGYSVSREKKESFPLTVTSAQKNPTAFYLCASGRRYSNQPQHFGDGTRLSIL.

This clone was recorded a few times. CDR3 amino acids: CASSLASRGGSTYEQYF. In DNA form, the CDR3 reads TGTGCCAGCAGCTTAGCGTCGCGGGGAGGTAGTACATACGAGCAGTACTTC. The chain employs TRBV7-8 and TRBJ2-7; weak D call: TRBD2 (6 bases). V was clipped by 0 bases and J by 4 bases, with 19 bases between them. This CDR3 contains 17 residues. Germline V gene sequence: CDR1 SGHVS, CDR2 FQNEAQ.

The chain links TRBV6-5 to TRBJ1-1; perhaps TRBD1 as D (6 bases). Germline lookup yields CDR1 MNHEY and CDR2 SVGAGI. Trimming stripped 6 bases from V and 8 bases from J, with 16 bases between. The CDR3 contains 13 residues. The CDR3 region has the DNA TGTGCCAGCAGCCCCTCCGGGGGGGCGGAAGCTTTCTTT. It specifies CASSPSGGAEAFF.

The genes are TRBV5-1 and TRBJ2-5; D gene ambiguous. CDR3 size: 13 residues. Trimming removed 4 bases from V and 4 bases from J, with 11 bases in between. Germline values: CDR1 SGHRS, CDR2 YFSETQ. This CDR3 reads CASSLGLTETQYF. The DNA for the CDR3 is TGCGCCAGCAGCCTAGGCCTTACAGAGACCCAGTACTTC.

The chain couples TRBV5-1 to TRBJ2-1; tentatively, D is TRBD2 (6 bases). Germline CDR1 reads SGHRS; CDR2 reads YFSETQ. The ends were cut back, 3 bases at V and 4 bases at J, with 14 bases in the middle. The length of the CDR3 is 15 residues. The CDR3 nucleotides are TGCGCCAGCAGCTCCACGGGACTGGGATACAATGAGCAGTTCTTC. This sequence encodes CASSSTGLGYNEQFF. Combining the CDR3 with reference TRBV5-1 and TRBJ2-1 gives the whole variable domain KAGVTQTPRYLIKTRGQQVTLSCSPISGHRSVSWYQQTPGQGLQFLFEYFSETQRNKGNFPGRFSGRQFSNSRSEMNVSTLELGDSALYLCASSSTGLGYNEQFFGPGTRLTVL.

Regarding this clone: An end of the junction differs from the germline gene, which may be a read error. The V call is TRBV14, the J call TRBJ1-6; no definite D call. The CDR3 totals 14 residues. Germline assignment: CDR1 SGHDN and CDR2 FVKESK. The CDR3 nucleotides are TGTGCCAGCAGCTTAAAGCTACTTAATGCACCCCTCCACTTT. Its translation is CASSLKLLNAPLHF. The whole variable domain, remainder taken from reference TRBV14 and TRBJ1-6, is EAGVTQFPSHSVIEKGQTVTLRCDPISGHDNLYWYRRVMGKEIKFLLHFVKESKQDESGMPNNRFLAERTGGTYSTLKVQPAELEDSGVYFCASSLKLLNAPLHFGNGTRLTVT.

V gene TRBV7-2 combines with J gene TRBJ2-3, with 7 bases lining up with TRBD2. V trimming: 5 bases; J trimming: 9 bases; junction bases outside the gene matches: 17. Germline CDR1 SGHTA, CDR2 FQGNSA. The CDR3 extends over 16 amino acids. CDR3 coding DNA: TGTGCCAGCAGCCCAGGGCTGGCTAGCGGCCTCAAAACGCAGTATTTT. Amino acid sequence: CASSPGLASGLKTQYF.

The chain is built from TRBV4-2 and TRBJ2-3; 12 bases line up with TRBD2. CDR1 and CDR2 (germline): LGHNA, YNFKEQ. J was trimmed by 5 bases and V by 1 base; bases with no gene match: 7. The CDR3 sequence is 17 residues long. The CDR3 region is CASSQASSGGGKDTQYF. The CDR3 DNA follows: TGTGCCAGCAGCCAAGCTTCTAGCGGGGGGGGCAAAGATACGCAGTATTTT.

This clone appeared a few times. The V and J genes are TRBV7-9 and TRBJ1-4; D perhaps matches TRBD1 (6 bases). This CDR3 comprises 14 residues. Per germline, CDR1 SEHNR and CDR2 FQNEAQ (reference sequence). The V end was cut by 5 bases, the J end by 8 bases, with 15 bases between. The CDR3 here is CASSRDRTGEKLFF. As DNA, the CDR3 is TGTGCCAGCAGCCGCGACAGGACGGGCGAAAAACTGTTTTTT. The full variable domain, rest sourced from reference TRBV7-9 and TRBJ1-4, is DTGVSQNPRHKITKRGQNVTFRCDPISEHNRLYWYRQTLGQGPEFLTYFQNEAQLEKSRLLSDRFSAERPKGSFSTLEIQRTEQGDSAMYLCASSRDRTGEKLFFGSGTQLSVL.

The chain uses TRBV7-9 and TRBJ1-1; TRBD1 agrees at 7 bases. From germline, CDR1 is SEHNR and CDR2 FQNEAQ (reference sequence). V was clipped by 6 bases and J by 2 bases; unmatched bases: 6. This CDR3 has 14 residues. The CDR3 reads CASSSGQPNTEAFF. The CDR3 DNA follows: TGTGCCAGCAGTTCGGGACAGCCCAACACTGAAGCTTTCTTT.